The 26 T cell receptor beta chains in this list originate from one sample, sequenced in a study of identical twins. MiXCR, applied by TCRdb to the 5' RACE reads, yields one record per CDR3 protein. The sample has around 100,000 distinct CDR3 sequences; 5.9% are singletons. Material for sequencing was memory T cells sorted from blood. The receptors were gathered from a woman aged 45-60 years in good health.

This clonotype was detected ten times or more. The rearrangement joins TRBV6-4 to TRBJ2-2; no clear D gene. CDR1 and CDR2 from the germline V gene are MRHNA and SNTAGT. Between the trimmed V and J ends, which lost 2 bases and 0 bases, there was a span of 7 bases. There are 15 residues in the CDR3. The DNA of the CDR3 is TGTGCCAGCAGTGACGACTCCTCGAACACCGGGGAGCTGTTTTTT. This gives the protein CASSDDSSNTGELFF.

This clonotype was observed at least ten times. The chain is built from TRBV7-8 and TRBJ1-2; maybe TRBD1 (5 bases). The V end lost 4 bases, the J end lost 4 bases, and 13 bases lay between the germline ends. This CDR3 is built from 14 residues. The V gene's germline CDR1 is SGHVS and CDR2 FQNEAQ. The CDR3 region is CASSSADKFYGYTF. CDR3 sequence (DNA): TGTGCCAGCAGCTCAGCGGACAAGTTCTATGGCTACACCTTC.

This clonotype occurred many times. Germline is not matched at one junction end, which may reflect a read error. The chain recombines TRBV7-7 with TRBJ2-2, with a weak D call TRBD2 (5 bases). The CDR3 sequence is 15 residues long. CDR1 is SSHAT, CDR2 FNYEAQ, per germline (reference sequence). The CDR3 DNA reads TGTGCTAGCAGCATTAGCGAGAAGAACACCGGGGAGCTGTTTTTT. This sequence encodes CASSISEKNTGELFF.

The J gene is TRBJ2-7, the V gene TRBV20-1; D is perhaps TRBD1 (7 bases). The CDR3 spans 14 residues. Germline V CDR1 and CDR2: DFQATT, SNEGSKA (reference sequence). V was clipped by 6 bases and J by 7 bases, with 22 bases between them. The CDR3 nucleotides are TGCAGTGCGACCGACAGGGAGGTAGCTTGGGAGCAGTACTTC. It codes for CSATDREVAWEQYF.

This clonotype has just a few counts. The V call is TRBV20-1, the J call TRBJ2-7; tentative D call: TRBD1 (6 bases). The CDR3 totals 13 residues. Germline CDR1 DFQATT, CDR2 SNEGSKA (reference sequence). The germline V and J ends were trimmed by 6 bases and 3 bases, with 15 bases remaining between them. In nucleotides, the CDR3 is TGCAGTGCCAGGGGTAGGGTGGGCTACGAGCAGTACGTC. Its protein product is CSARGRVGYEQYV.

This clonotype came up a few times. The V gene is TRBV18, the J gene TRBJ2-6; possibly TRBD1 for D (6 bases). From germline, CDR1 is KGHSH and CDR2 LQKENI. The CDR3 has 18 amino acids. V shed 5 bases and J shed 0 bases, with 17 bases lying between them. Written as DNA, the CDR3 is TGTGCCAGCTCAGAACGGACAGTTACAAGCTCTGGGGCCAACGTCCTGACTTTC. Translating it yields CASSERTVTSSGANVLTF.

In this sample, this clonotype turned up many times. At one end the junction does not follow the germline gene, possibly because of a read error. This sequence joins TRBV30 and TRBJ2-5; D is perhaps TRBD2 (5 bases). This CDR3 comprises 10 residues. From germline, CDR1 is GTSNPN and CDR2 SVGIG (reference sequence). CDR3 in DNA: TGTGCCTGGAGTAGATTGGAGACTATATTC. Protein: CAWSRLETIF.

This clonotype was picked up many times. J is TRBJ2-7 and V is TRBV3-1, with a possible D match to TRBD1 (5 bases). V lost 4 bases and J 4 bases, leaving 11 bases between the germline ends. The CDR3 has 13 amino acids. The germline CDR1 and CDR2 sequences are LGHDT and YNNKEL (reference sequence). The CDR3 bases are TGTGCCAGCAGCCGTAACAGACAGTACGAGCAGTACTTC. Translating gives CASSRNRQYEQYF.

The table lists this clonotype with a few counts. The CDR3: CSITEYSNQPQHF. The CDR3 bases are TGCAGTATCACAGAATATAGCAATCAGCCCCAGCATTTT. The V gene is TRBV20-1, the J gene TRBJ1-5; D is undetermined. The CDR3 is 13 amino acids. V gave up 8 bases and J gave up 0 bases, with 11 bases separating them. Germline V CDR1 and CDR2: DFQATT, SNEGSKA (reference sequence).

This clonotype was counted many times. The chain is built from TRBV3-1 and TRBJ2-5; 11 bases align to TRBD2. The CDR3 extends over 16 amino acids. The ends lost 1 base at V and 0 bases at J; junction bases unmatched: 1. Germline CDR1 reads LGHDT; CDR2 reads YNNKEL (reference sequence). CDR3 sequence (DNA): TGTGCCAGCAGCCAAGGACTAGCGGGGTACCAAGAGACCCAGTACTTC. This gives the protein CASSQGLAGYQETQYF.

This clonotype was observed at least ten times. The CDR3 spells CASRQGVTDTQYF. The CDR3 region has the DNA TGTGCCTCTAGACAGGGCGTGACAGATACGCAGTATTTT. This rearrangement joins TRBV10-3 to TRBJ2-3; 7 bases are shared with TRBD1. Losses at the gene ends were 11 bases for V and 3 bases for J; bases not matched to a gene: 8. Germline CDR1 ENHRY, CDR2 SYGVKD. This CDR3 has 13 amino acids.

This clonotype was recorded at least ten times. The CDR3 nucleotides read TGCGCCAGCAGCTTGGGGACTGGGTTTTACGAGCAGTACTTC. Translating it yields CASSLGTGFYEQYF. V gene TRBV5-1 combines with J gene TRBJ2-7, with D perhaps TRBD2 (5 bases). Per germline, CDR1 SGHRS and CDR2 YFSETQ. This CDR3 contains 14 residues. Trimming pared 0 bases from V and 4 bases from J, leaving 11 bases between.

This clonotype was found many times. The rearrangement uses TRBV14 and TRBJ1-4; 8 nucleotides match TRBD1. The CDR3 runs 15 residues. V lost 4 bases and J lost 5; bases outside the gene matches: 6. Germline V gene sequence: CDR1 SGHDN, CDR2 FVKESK. The CDR3 is CASSLSTGANEKLFF. The CDR3 DNA reads as TGTGCCAGCAGCCTGTCGACAGGGGCGAATGAAAAACTGTTTTTT.

This clonotype was found a few times. The chain recombines TRBV3-1 with TRBJ2-5; maybe TRBD1 (5 bases). Looked up from germline, CDR1 is LGHDT and CDR2 is YNNKEL (reference sequence). This CDR3 region has 13 residues. Trimming pared 2 bases from V and 3 bases from J, leaving 7 bases between. The CDR3 coding sequence is TGTGCCAGCAGCCAAAGGGGAAAAGAGACCCAGTACTTC. The encoded protein is CASSQRGKETQYF.

This clonotype was seen only a few times. The chain recombines TRBV20-1 with TRBJ2-1, with D possibly called TRBD1 or TRBD2 (5 bases each). V was cut by 3 bases and J by 0 bases, with 12 bases left in between. Germline V gene data show CDR1 as DFQATT and CDR2 as SNEGSKA (reference sequence). The CDR3 totals 15 residues. In nucleotides, the CDR3 is TGCAGTGCTAGCCCCGGGACGAGCTCCTACAATGAGCAGTTCTTC. It specifies CSASPGTSSYNEQFF.

This clonotype occurred many times. The rearrangement joins TRBV5-5 to TRBJ2-7; D uncertain. The CDR3 extends over 13 amino acids. The V and J ends lost 4 bases and 2 bases respectively, with 10 bases between them. Germline V gives CDR1 SGHKS, CDR2 YYEKEE (reference sequence). Here the CDR3 DNA reads TGTGCCAGCAGCCCTCCCCGGGCCTACGAGCAGTACTTC. Translation gives CASSPPRAYEQYF.

In its sample, this clonotype was seen many times. CDR3 in amino acids: CASSRTSGRNNEQFF. The CDR3, as DNA: TGTGCCAGCAGCCGAACTAGCGGGAGAAACAATGAGCAGTTCTTC. The chain joins TRBV3-1 to TRBJ2-1, with 11 bases matching TRBD2. The V gene's germline CDR1 is LGHDT and CDR2 YNNKEL (reference sequence). The junction had 4 bases not matched to a gene; V was cut back by 4 bases and J by 5 bases. This CDR3 is 15 amino acids long.

There are many counts of this clonotype. The chain is built from TRBV7-8 and TRBJ1-2; 7 bases match TRBD1. Germline V gives CDR1 SGHVS, CDR2 FQNEAQ. Losses at the gene ends were 6 bases for V and 8 bases for J; bases not matched to a gene: 18. This CDR3 contains 16 residues. CDR3 sequence: CASRPPRRTGVGGYTF. The CDR3 bases are TGTGCCAGCAGACCTCCGCGTCGTACAGGGGTAGGAGGCTACACCTTC.

In its sample, this clonotype was seen a few times. This CDR3 is CSVNPHGLADTQYF. The CDR3 DNA sequence: TGCAGCGTTAACCCCCACGGTTTGGCAGATACGCAGTATTTT. This chain uses TRBV29-1 with TRBJ2-3, with unresolved D. Between the trimmed V and J ends, which lost 5 bases and 4 bases, there was a span of 16 bases. This CDR3 is 14 amino acids long. Per germline, CDR1 SQVTM and CDR2 ANQGSEA.

This clonotype was seen many times. The genes are TRBV18 and TRBJ2-1; TRBD2 matches 15 bases. Trimming removed 5 bases from V and 1 base from J; junction bases left unmatched: 3. CDR1 KGHSH and CDR2 LQKENI come from the germline V gene. The CDR3 extends over 17 amino acids. CDR3 loop: CASSTGTSGRSYNEQFF. The CDR3 coding sequence is TGTGCCAGCTCAACCGGGACTAGCGGGAGGTCCTACAATGAGCAGTTCTTC. Complete variable domain (other parts from reference TRBV18 and TRBJ2-1): NAGVMQNPRHLVRRRGQEARLRCSPMKGHSHVYWYRQLPEEGLKFMVYLQKENIIDESGMPKERFSAEFPKEGPSILRIQQVVRGDSAAYFCASSTGTSGRSYNEQFFGPGTRLTVL.

The rearrangement uses TRBV7-2 and TRBJ2-7; possible D gene TRBD2, 5 bases. V shed 2 bases and J shed 4 bases, with 9 bases lying between them. The germline gives CDR1 SGHTA, CDR2 FQGNSA. This CDR3 has 13 amino acids. Here the CDR3 DNA reads TGTGCCAGCAGCTTAATGCCGGGGTACGAGCAGTACTTC. Translation: CASSLMPGYEQYF.

Ten or more counts support this clonotype. The chain joins TRBV12-3 or TRBV12-4 to TRBJ2-1, with 8 bases that match TRBD2. The CDR3 is 15 residues long. V lost 1 base and J lost 4; bases outside the gene matches: 3. The chain's CDR3 is CASSLGAGEYNEQFF. CDR3 nucleotide sequence: TGTGCCAGCAGTTTAGGAGCGGGAGAGTACAATGAGCAGTTCTTC.

This clonotype turned up a few times. The CDR3: CASSPDGLNAYNEQFF. Written as DNA, the CDR3 is TGTGCCAGCAGCCCCGATGGGTTGAATGCTTACAATGAGCAGTTCTTC. This rearrangement joins TRBV3-1 to TRBJ2-1; D unresolved. Germline values: CDR1 LGHDT, CDR2 YNNKEL (reference sequence). Trimming took off 4 bases at V and 4 bases at J, with 17 bases between the two ends. The CDR3 has 16 amino acids.

This clonotype came up many times. In DNA, the CDR3 is TGTGCCAGCAGCTGGGGGTTAGGGCGGAGCTCCTACAATGAGCAGTTCTTC. Its protein product is CASSWGLGRSSYNEQFF. The chain has TRBV6-6 and TRBJ2-1; D possibly matches TRBD1 or TRBD2 (5 bases each). V was trimmed by 6 bases and J by 0 bases, leaving 18 bases between them. The CDR3 has 17 residues. Per the germline V gene, CDR1 is MNHNY and CDR2 is SVGAGI (reference sequence).

There are many counts of this clonotype. Here the CDR3 DNA reads TGTGCCAGCAGCTTACTGGACAGGAAGGGATCACCCCTCCACTTT. Translating it yields CASSLLDRKGSPLHF. The J gene is TRBJ1-6, the V gene TRBV11-2, with 7 bases lining up with TRBD1. Per the germline V gene, CDR1 is SGHAT and CDR2 is FQNNGV. The CDR3 has 15 amino acids. V shed 2 bases, J shed 10 bases, and the junction held 8 bases outside the gene matches.

This clonotype has a count of ten or more. The J gene is TRBJ2-2, the V gene TRBV5-6; 11 bases are a match to TRBD2. Germline CDR1 and CDR2: SGHDT and YYEEEE. This CDR3 region has 16 residues. J was trimmed by 4 bases and V by 0 bases; bases with no gene match: 2. The CDR3: CASSLVAGGTTGELFF. CDR3 DNA: TGTGCCAGCAGCTTGGTAGCGGGAGGGACCACCGGGGAGCTGTTTTTT.